This TCR beta chain derives from a study of radiotherapy plus CTLA-4 blockade in lung cancer. Overall study results and limits: Peripheral blood showed expansion of tumor-derived TCR clones after radiotherapy and ipilimumab.

Produced via immunoSEQ multiplex PCR; TCRdb's table is partial and in-frame only. The table records 85,000 to 120,000 clones, about 84% of them present only once. With respect to this clone: Its antigen is unknown.

CDR3 length: 17 residues. J lost 4 bases, V lost 2 bases, and 8 bases had no gene match. The V gene's germline CDR1 is KGHSH and CDR2 LQKENI. The input for sequencing was peripheral blood, taken from a patient treated with radiotherapy plus ipilimumab. The gene calls are TRBV18 and TRBJ1-3, with TRBD1 matching over 10 bases. The sequence came from a human donor with non-small cell lung cancer that progressed on radiotherapy plus ipilimumab. Some clones in this sample may be carry-over from other donors' samples. CDR3 coding DNA: TGTGCCAGCTCACCAACCCGACAGGGGGCATTGGGAAACACCATATATTTT. It specifies CASSPTRQGALGNTIYF.